What follows are 12 T cell receptor beta chains derived from one specimen sequenced in a study of blood T cell repertoires in COVID-19. Data came from immunoSEQ multiplex PCR; TCRdb stores just in-frame clones and leaves some out. The sample records approximately 430,000 clones, 80% to 90% being singletons. What was sequenced was peripheral blood. These receptors were taken from a woman aged 25 to 39 with active or convalescent COVID-19.

The chain employs TRBV5-4 and TRBJ2-5; a weak D match, TRBD2 (6 bases). CDR3 length: 14 residues. Between the trimmed V and J ends, which lost 0 bases and 0 bases, there was a span of 6 bases. Germline CDR1 reads SGHNT; CDR2 reads YYREEE (reference sequence). The CDR3 loop is CASSLGGDQETQYF. The CDR3, as DNA: TGTGCCAGCAGCTTGGGGGGGGACCAAGAGACCCAGTACTTC. The complete variable domain, with remaining parts taken from reference TRBV5-4 and TRBJ2-5, reads ETGVTQSPTHLIKTRGQQVTLRCSSQSGHNTVSWYQQALGQGPQFIFQYYREEENGRGNFPPRFSGLQFPNYSSELNVNALELDDSALYLCASSLGGDQETQYFGPGTRLLVL.

The chain carries TRBV30 and TRBJ2-5; the D is unclear. The CDR3 totals 14 residues. The ends were cut back, 0 bases at V and 5 bases at J, with 13 bases in the middle. CDR1 is GTSNPN and CDR2 is SVGIG in the germline V gene (reference sequence). The CDR3 bases are TGTGCCTGGAGTGTGCCCGACTCTTGGGAGACCCAGTACTTC. Its protein product is CAWSVPDSWETQYF.

The V gene is TRBV19, the J gene TRBJ1-1; D possibly corresponds to TRBD1 (6 bases). Germline-derived CDR1 and CDR2 are LNHDA and SQIVND (reference sequence). V was shortened by 3 bases and J by 3 bases, with 17 bases between the two germline ends. The CDR3 extends over 16 amino acids. The CDR3 region is CASSMVFGGAHTEAFF. CDR3 in DNA: TGTGCCAGTAGTATGGTATTTGGGGGGGCGCACACTGAAGCTTTCTTT.

The chain employs TRBV6-5 and TRBJ1-2; D uncertain. Trimming removed 0 bases at V and 4 bases at J, with 12 bases between. Per the germline V gene, CDR1 is MNHEY and CDR2 is SVGAGI. This CDR3 comprises 15 residues. CDR3 amino acids: CASSYSEWSSYGYTF. CDR3 in DNA: TGTGCCAGCAGTTACTCAGAGTGGTCTAGCTATGGCTACACCTTC.

The rearrangement joins TRBV4-1 to TRBJ2-7; D remains unclear. V was shortened by 3 bases and J by 3 bases, with 12 bases between the two germline ends. CDR3 length equals 14 residues. Germline CDR1 and CDR2: MGHRA and YSYEKL. The CDR3 DNA sequence: TGCGCCAGCAGCCAGGCGACACAAGGCTACGAGCAGTACTTC. Translating it yields CASSQATQGYEQYF.

The chain uses TRBV7-9 and TRBJ1-2; tentative D call: TRBD1 (5 bases). V shed 7 bases and J shed 2 bases, with 14 bases lying between them. Germline CDR1 and CDR2: SEHNR and FQNEAQ (reference sequence). This CDR3 has 14 residues. CDR3 sequence: CASTRGEGNYGYTF. The DNA for the CDR3 is TGTGCCAGCACCCGAGGGGAGGGGAACTATGGCTACACCTTC.

J is TRBJ2-5 and V is TRBV10-1, with D perhaps matching TRBD2 (5 bases). CDR1 WNHNN and CDR2 SYGVQD come from the germline V gene (reference sequence). V was pared by 0 bases and J by 4 bases, with 12 bases between. The CDR3 runs to 15 residues. CDR3 nucleotide sequence: TGCGCCAGCAGTGAGTCGACCCGAGGGCGAGAGACCCAGTACTTC. Residues: CASSESTRGRETQYF.

The chain recombines TRBV6-5 with TRBJ2-3; D perhaps matches TRBD1 (5 bases). The CDR3 spans 16 residues. Per the germline V gene, CDR1 is MNHEY and CDR2 is SVGAGI. The V and J ends lost 2 bases and 2 bases respectively, with 14 bases between them. The CDR3 reads CASSYLRQSYTDTQYF. DNA for the CDR3: TGTGCCAGCAGTTACCTTCGACAGTCTTACACAGATACGCAGTATTTT.

The chain carries TRBV5-1 and TRBJ2-1, with TRBD2 matching over 8 bases. Germline V gene sequence: CDR1 SGHRS, CDR2 YFSETQ. CDR3 length: 12 residues. J gave up 8 bases and V 2 bases, and 0 bases lay outside the gene matches. The CDR3 protein is CASSLLADEQFF. The CDR3 nucleotides read TGCGCCAGCAGCTTACTAGCGGATGAGCAGTTCTTC.

V usage is TRBV13 and J usage is TRBJ2-5; no reliable D call. Trimming removed 1 base at V and 5 bases at J, with 2 bases between. The CDR3 is made up of 11 amino acids. CDR1 and CDR2 (germline): PRHDT, FYEKMQ (reference sequence). CDR3 region: CASSLAETQYF. The CDR3 coding sequence is TGTGCCAGCAGCTTAGCTGAGACCCAGTACTTC.

The rearrangement links TRBV27 to TRBJ2-6; 11 bases are shared with TRBD2. Per the germline V gene, CDR1 is MNHEY and CDR2 is SMNVEV (reference sequence). This CDR3 spans 17 amino acids. The V and J ends lost 6 bases and 0 bases, in that order; junction bases with no gene match: 4. As DNA, the CDR3 is TGTGCCAGCAGGGTTAGCGGGAGGGCCTCTGGGGCCAACGTCCTGACTTTC. This gives the protein CASRVSGRASGANVLTF.

The chain carries TRBV6-5 and TRBJ1-6; the match to TRBD1 covers 10 bases. The CDR3 loop spans 14 amino acids. The V and J ends lost 4 bases and 14 bases, in that order; junction bases with no gene match: 8. CDR1 MNHEY and CDR2 SVGAGI come from the germline V gene. The CDR3 protein is CASSSAGQGFSLHF. The CDR3 DNA reads TGTGCCAGCAGTTCCGCGGGACAGGGGTTTTCCCTCCACTTT.